One sample yielded the 27 T cell receptor beta chains listed below, sequenced in a study of T cells in Graves' hyperthyroidism and ophthalmopathy. TCR beta CDR3 sequences were amplified from RNA transcripts. During a first-round RT-PCR of the TCR CDR3, the HTBI primer set was used. From the multiplex PCR reads, TCRdb called clonotypes with MiXCR, one entry per CDR3 protein. The sample carries approximately 360,000 distinct CDR3 sequences, roughly 25% recorded once. Sequenced input: blood. The receptors were gathered from a middle-aged man with Graves' hyperthyroidism.

This clonotype was counted between two and nine times. CDR3 coding DNA: TGCAGTGCTAAAACCCCGACAGGGGCGCACACTGAAGCTTTCTTT. Its translation: CSAKTPTGAHTEAFF. The rearrangement uses TRBV20-1 and TRBJ1-1, with TRBD1 matching over 8 bases. In germline, CDR1 is DFQATT, CDR2 SNEGSKA (reference sequence). Trimming cost V 4 bases and J 3 bases; bases outside gene matches: 10. The length of the CDR3 is 15 residues.

This clonotype came up once. This sequence joins TRBV10-3 and TRBJ2-5; D is ambiguous. The CDR3 has 12 residues. Looked up from germline, CDR1 is ENHRY and CDR2 is SYGVKD. Trimming left V 5 bases short and J 0 bases short, with 4 bases between. This chain's CDR3 is CAISKNQETQYF. The DNA for the CDR3 is TGTGCCATCAGTAAAAACCAAGAGACCCAGTACTTC.

This sequence joins TRBV6-9 and TRBJ2-7; 9 bases agree with TRBD1. This CDR3 has 12 residues. With V trimmed by 4 bases and J by 6 bases, 1 base remained unmatched. CDR1 and CDR2 (germline): MNHGY, SVAAGI. Written as DNA, the CDR3 is TGTGCCAGCAGTTGGGGACAGGGCGAGCAGTACTTC. Translating it yields CASSWGQGEQYF.

This chain links TRBV6-1 with TRBJ1-3; perhaps TRBD1 as D (6 bases). Germline CDR1 reads MNHNS; CDR2 reads SASEGT. The CDR3 is 16 residues long. V lost 7 bases and J lost 1, with 17 bases in between. The CDR3 reads CASTRTLGASGNTIYF. For the CDR3, the DNA is TGTGCCAGCACCAGAACGTTGGGGGCATCTGGAAACACCATATATTTT.

This clonotype has only a few counts. The J gene is TRBJ1-1, the V gene TRBV7-3; D unresolved. V was clipped by 2 bases and J by 1 base, with 5 bases between them. The germline V gene has CDR1 SGHTA and CDR2 FQGTGA. The CDR3 length is 13 residues. Here the CDR3 reads CASSLWWNTEAFF. DNA of the CDR3: TGTGCCAGCAGCTTATGGTGGAACACTGAAGCTTTCTTT. Full variable domain (outside the CDR3, taken from reference TRBV7-3 and TRBJ1-1): GAGVSQTPSNKVTEKGKYVELRCDPISGHTALYWYRQSLGQGPEFLIYFQGTGAADDSGLPNDRFFAVRPEGSVSTLKIQRTERGDSAVYLCASSLWWNTEAFFGQGTRLTVV.

This clonotype was counted between two and nine times. The chain has TRBV5-1 and TRBJ2-3, with TRBD1 matching over 10 bases. Germline CDR1 reads SGHRS; CDR2 reads YFSETQ. The V gene end was trimmed by 4 bases and the J gene end by 4 bases; junction bases not matched to a gene: 3. The CDR3 spans 14 residues. The CDR3 DNA reads TGCGCCAGCAGCGCAGGACAGGGGGCAGATACGCAGTATTTT. Translated: CASSAGQGADTQYF.

In this sample, this clonotype turned up a few times. The genes are TRBV6-1 and TRBJ1-4; the D gene is possibly TRBD1 (5 bases). Germline CDR1 reads MNHNS; CDR2 reads SASEGT. The CDR3 totals 13 residues. Trimming cost V 5 bases and J 8 bases, with 12 bases left between them. The CDR3 sequence: CASSTWRGEKLFF. The CDR3 DNA reads as TGTGCCAGCAGTACATGGAGGGGAGAAAAACTGTTTTTT.

This chain uses TRBV6-1 with TRBJ2-1, with unresolved D. The CDR3 has 11 amino acids. The V end was cut by 1 base, the J end by 9 bases, with 4 bases between. From germline, CDR1 is MNHNS and CDR2 SASEGT. The CDR3: CASSEGVEQFF. CDR3 nucleotides: TGTGCCAGCAGTGAAGGGGTTGAGCAGTTCTTC.

J is TRBJ2-3 and V is TRBV5-1, with a possible D match to TRBD2 (6 bases). V was pared by 5 bases and J by 2 bases, with 15 bases between. The CDR3 has 15 residues. The germline CDR1 and CDR2 sequences are SGHRS and YFSETQ. The CDR3 DNA sequence: TGCGCCAGCAGTCCTTCTAGCGCTCTCACAGATACGCAGTATTTT. This encodes CASSPSSALTDTQYF.

In its sample, this clonotype was seen many times. The chain has TRBV3-1 and TRBJ2-7, with TRBD2 as a possible D gene (6 bases). The CDR3 covers 15 residues. V shed 1 base and J shed 7 bases, with 17 bases lying between them. From germline, CDR1 is LGHDT and CDR2 YNNKEL (reference sequence). The CDR3 loop is CASSQGVGGSEEQYF. CDR3 DNA: TGTGCCAGCAGCCAAGGCGTTGGAGGGTCAGAGGAGCAGTACTTC.

The chain links TRBV5-4 to TRBJ2-1; 8 bases fit TRBD2. The germline V gene has CDR1 SGHNT and CDR2 YYREEE (reference sequence). The CDR3 loop spans 16 amino acids. V dropped 0 bases and J dropped 5; count of bases not matched to a gene: 7. The chain's CDR3 is CASSLGPGGGNNEQFF. The CDR3 DNA sequence: TGTGCCAGCAGCTTGGGCCCGGGAGGGGGAAACAATGAGCAGTTCTTC.

The chain's CDR3 is CASSRGLRNEQYF. CDR3 DNA sequence: TGCGCCAGCAGCCGCGGTCTCAGGAACGAGCAGTACTTC. This chain connects TRBV4-1 to TRBJ2-7; unclear D gene. Germline CDR1 and CDR2: MGHRA and YSYEKL. The V end was cut by 4 bases, the J end by 5 bases, with 12 bases between. CDR3 size: 13 residues.

This clonotype was counted many times. V is TRBV28 and J is TRBJ2-1; D might be TRBD2 (5 bases). The CDR3 runs 14 residues. V was clipped by 2 bases and J by 5 bases, with 10 bases between them. The germline V gene has CDR1 MDHEN and CDR2 SYDVKM. In nucleotides, the CDR3 is TGTGCCAGCAGTTTAAGGGAGAGTAACAATGAGCAGTTCTTC. This gives the protein CASSLRESNNEQFF.

Only a few counts were recorded for this clonotype. The chain links TRBV12-3 or TRBV12-4 to TRBJ2-1; the match to TRBD2 covers 16 bases. V lost 6 bases and J lost 9; bases outside the gene matches: 11. The CDR3 is made up of 17 amino acids. CDR3 in amino acids: CASSSTQGTSGRGEQFF. CDR3 coding DNA: TGTGCCAGCAGCTCTACCCAGGGGACTAGCGGGAGGGGTGAGCAGTTCTTC.

Turning to this clonotype: A much larger clonotype is one base distant, so this may be a read error. The chain joins TRBV9 to TRBJ2-5; 12 nucleotides agree with TRBD2. CDR3 length: 16 amino acids. V lost 0 bases to trimming and J lost 2 bases; unmatched junction nucleotides: 2. Germline V gives CDR1 SGDLS, CDR2 YYNGEE. Written as DNA, the CDR3 is TGTGCCAGCAGCGTAGGTGGACTAGCGGGACAAGAGACCCAGTACTTC. Translating gives CASSVGGLAGQETQYF.

The chain is built from TRBV14 and TRBJ2-1, with a weak D call TRBD1 (6 bases). Germline loops: CDR1 SGHDN, CDR2 FVKESK. This CDR3 has 16 amino acids. The germline V and J ends were trimmed by 1 base and 10 bases, with 20 bases remaining between them. The CDR3 reads CASSQVGDTSQREQFF. CDR3 nucleotide sequence: TGTGCCAGCAGCCAAGTGGGGGACACTTCACAGCGGGAGCAGTTCTTC.

A few counts support this clonotype. The rearrangement links TRBV5-6 to TRBJ1-5; no clear D. The CDR3 contains 14 residues. The ends were cut back, 2 bases at V and 0 bases at J, with 6 bases in the middle. Germline assignment: CDR1 SGHDT and CDR2 YYEEEE. The CDR3, as DNA: TGTGCCAGCAGCTTCAGGTATAGCAATCAGCCCCAGCATTTT. It codes for CASSFRYSNQPQHF.

The chain couples TRBV5-1 to TRBJ2-7, with TRBD2 matching over 8 bases. CDR1 and CDR2 (germline): SGHRS, YFSETQ. V shed 3 bases, J shed 3 bases, and the junction held 5 bases outside the gene matches. This CDR3 comprises 14 residues. This chain's CDR3 is CASSWGTSLYEQYF. DNA for the CDR3: TGCGCCAGCAGCTGGGGGACTAGTCTCTACGAGCAGTACTTC.

In its sample, this clonotype was seen a few times. V gene TRBV6-1 combines with J gene TRBJ2-3; 9 positions agree with TRBD2. Trimming cost V 4 bases and J 1 base; bases outside gene matches: 6. Germline V gene data show CDR1 as MNHNS and CDR2 as SASEGT. The CDR3 spans 16 residues. The DNA of the CDR3 is TGTGCCAGCAGTGTATCTAGCGGGGCCGGCACAGATACGCAGTATTTT. It encodes CASSVSSGAGTDTQYF.

The chain has TRBV11-3 and TRBJ2-7; D is perhaps TRBD1 (6 bases). Germline V gives CDR1 SGHNT, CDR2 YENEEA. The CDR3 runs 13 residues. Trimming cost V 5 bases and J 3 bases, with 11 bases left between them. The CDR3 region has the DNA TGTGCCAGCAGCGAACGGGACAACTACGAGCAGTACTTC. The encoded protein is CASSERDNYEQYF. The full variable domain, its missing parts supplied by reference TRBV11-3 and TRBJ2-7, is EAGVVQSPRYKIIEKKQPVAFWCNPISGHNTLYWYLQNLGQGPELLIRYENEEAVDDSQLPKDRFSAERLKGVDSTLKIQPAELGDSAVYLCASSERDNYEQYFGPGTRLTVT.

This clonotype was seen only a few times. V is TRBV11-3 and J is TRBJ1-6; TRBD1 might be the D (5 bases). V was clipped by 5 bases and J by 10 bases, with 12 bases between them. Germline CDR1 reads SGHNT; CDR2 reads YENEEA. The CDR3 runs 13 residues. CDR3 loop: CASSHPGSSPLHF. The CDR3 DNA follows: TGTGCCAGCAGCCACCCAGGGTCCTCACCCCTCCACTTT.

This rearrangement joins TRBV6-2 or TRBV6-3 to TRBJ2-2; no clear D gene. The CDR3 has 12 amino acids. The V gene lost 6 bases and the J gene lost 3 bases, with 5 bases spanning the gap. The V gene's germline CDR1 is MNHEY and CDR2 SVGEGT. The CDR3 DNA reads as TGTGCCAGCAGAAGGGACACCGGGGAGCTGTTTTTT. Its translation: CASRRDTGELFF.

The chain recombines TRBV18 with TRBJ1-2; D perhaps matches TRBD1 (6 bases). The V end was cut by 6 bases, the J end by 7 bases, with 12 bases between. Germline V gene data show CDR1 as KGHSH and CDR2 as LQKENI. The CDR3 is made up of 12 amino acids. The CDR3 DNA sequence: TGTGCCAGCTCCCCGGAGGGGGTTGGCTACACCTTC. It codes for CASSPEGVGYTF. The full variable domain, in which reference TRBV18 and TRBJ1-2 provide the parts outside the CDR3, is NAGVMQNPRHLVRRRGQEARLRCSPMKGHSHVYWYRQLPEEGLKFMVYLQKENIIDESGMPKERFSAEFPKEGPSILRIQQVVRGDSAAYFCASSPEGVGYTFGSGTRLTVV.

V is TRBV20-1 and J is TRBJ1-4; 7 bases agree with TRBD1. The CDR3 runs to 16 residues. Germline CDR1 is DFQATT and CDR2 is SNEGSKA (reference sequence). The ends lost 0 bases at V and 5 bases at J; junction bases unmatched: 9. This CDR3 reads CSARDSRGQNNEKLFF. DNA for the CDR3: TGCAGTGCTAGAGATTCGCGGGGACAGAACAATGAAAAACTGTTTTTT.

V and J are TRBV19 and TRBJ1-1, with 7 bases that match TRBD1. This CDR3 has 13 amino acids. The V segment lost 6 bases and the J segment 11 bases; nucleotides outside the gene matches: 12. Looked up from germline, CDR1 is LNHDA and CDR2 is SQIVND (reference sequence). The CDR3 region is CASSPRQGITAFF. In DNA, the CDR3 is TGTGCCAGTAGCCCCCGACAGGGTATAACGGCTTTCTTT.

In this sample, this clonotype turned up a few times. The gene calls are TRBV7-9 and TRBJ2-7, with 10 nucleotides matching TRBD2. The germline CDR1 and CDR2 sequences are SEHNR and FQNEAQ (reference sequence). The CDR3 covers 15 residues. Trimming cost V 3 bases and J 3 bases; bases outside gene matches: 5. The CDR3 protein is CASSFPGLAYYEQYF. The DNA for the CDR3 is TGTGCCAGCAGCTTCCCGGGACTAGCGTACTACGAGCAGTACTTC. Based on the CDR3 plus reference TRBV7-9 and TRBJ2-7, the full variable domain is DTGVSQNPRHKITKRGQNVTFRCDPISEHNRLYWYRQTLGQGPEFLTYFQNEAQLEKSRLLSDRFSAERPKGSFSTLEIQRTEQGDSAMYLCASSFPGLAYYEQYFGPGTRLTVT.

There are many counts of this clonotype. The rearrangement uses TRBV3-1 and TRBJ2-1; TRBD2 agrees at 8 bases. CDR3 length equals 14 residues. CDR1 is LGHDT, CDR2 YNNKEL, per germline (reference sequence). The junction had 9 bases not matched to a gene; V was cut back by 5 bases and J by 9 bases. The DNA of the CDR3 is TGTGCCAGCAGCGCGGCGGGACTAGTTGGTGAGCAGTTCTTC. Amino acids: CASSAAGLVGEQFF.